This T cell receptor (beta chain) was observed in a study of CD4+ T cells in melanoma. Method: immunoSEQ multiplex PCR; TCRdb's copy keeps in-frame clones and lacks some. Seen here are about 140,000 clones, about 93% observed once, and the top ten hold approximately 1.4%. CDR1 and CDR2 from the germline V gene are SGDLS and YYNGEE. V dropped 3 bases and J dropped 2 bases, with 13 bases sitting between them. The CDR3 length is 15 residues. Study-wide results and limits: CD8+ T cell, macrophage and B cell function reportedly correlated with neoantigen-specific CD4+ T cells. Reportedly, melanoma neoantigen-specific CD4+ T cells showed varied differentiation states.

With regard to this clone: Its target is not known.

The chain uses TRBV9 and TRBJ2-3; D may correspond to TRBD1 or TRBD2 (5 bases each). This clonotype originated in a human donor with melanoma. CDR3 sequence reads: CASSGDLSSTDTQYF. CDR3 sequence (DNA): TGTGCCAGCAGCGGGGACCTTTCTTCCACAGATACGCAGTATTTT.